This T cell receptor beta chain was documented in a study of blood T cell repertoires in COVID-19. Sequencing was performed with immunoSEQ multiplex PCR; in TCRdb, only in-frame clones are kept and a portion is missing. The sample includes about 200,000 clones, approximately 89% seen only once; the top ten take about 2.2%. The CDR3 is made up of 12 amino acids. CDR1 and CDR2 from the germline V gene are LGHDT and YNNKEL (reference sequence). On this clone: The junction and the germline gene differ at one end; a read error may be behind it.

The specimen was PBMCs or T cells enriched from blood (not recorded which). The gene calls are TRBV3-1 (or the pseudogene TRBV3-2) and TRBJ2-7; no clear D gene. The receptor was derived from a woman aged 40 to 50 with acute COVID-19. In DNA form, the CDR3 reads TGTGCCAGCAGCCAAGCGTCTAGGTTGCAGCGCTTC. Its protein is CASSQASRLQRF.